A selection of T cell receptor beta chains follows, all from one sample in a study of blood T cell repertoires in COVID-19. Libraries were prepared by immunoSEQ multiplex PCR; TCRdb keeps only in-frame clonotypes and omits some of them. The table records about 380,000 clones, 85% of them present only once. What was sequenced was peripheral blood. The receptors derive from a woman between 18 and 29 years old with acute or convalescent COVID-19. Both conserved end residues are part of each CDR3. Fields, in order: J gene, clone size, D gene, V gene, CDR3 DNA, CDR3 protein. A D gene is named only where the DNA matches it firmly. Only some rows state a clone size, as once, few, many or a class for expanded clones.

J gene: TRBJ2-1; clone size: few; D gene: TRBD2; V gene: TRBV11-2; CDR3 DNA: TGTGCCAGCGGAGGGACTAGCGGGAGGGCCGACTCCTACAATGAGCAGTTCTTC; CDR3 protein: CASGGTSGRADSYNEQFF
J gene: TRBJ1-5; clone size: .; D gene: .; V gene: TRBV7-6; CDR3 DNA: TGTGCCAGCAGCTTAGGAGGCAGTAGCAATCAGCCCCAGCATTTT; CDR3 protein: CASSLGGSSNQPQHF
J gene: TRBJ2-4; clone size: .; D gene: TRBD1; V gene: TRBV30; CDR3 DNA: TGTGCCATCGAGACAGGGGATCGAAACATTCAGTACTTC; CDR3 protein: CAIETGDRNIQYF
J gene: TRBJ2-7; clone size: .; D gene: .; V gene: TRBV5-8; CDR3 DNA: TGTGCCAGCAGCGGCCGGGGACATCCCGACGAGCAGTACTTC; CDR3 protein: CASSGRGHPDEQYF
J gene: TRBJ2-1; clone size: .; D gene: .; V gene: TRBV11-2; CDR3 DNA: TGTGCCAGCAGCTTAGAAAACAGGGTTAATGAGCAGTTCTTC; CDR3 protein: CASSLENRVNEQFF
J gene: TRBJ2-7; clone size: .; D gene: TRBD2; V gene: TRBV4-2; CDR3 DNA: TGTGCCAGCAGCCAAGTGACTAGCGGGAACTCCTACGAGCAGTACTTC; CDR3 protein: CASSQVTSGNSYEQYF
J gene: TRBJ2-7; clone size: .; D gene: TRBD1; V gene: TRBV5-8; CDR3 DNA: TGTGCCAGCTCGGACAGGTTATACGAGCAGTACTTC; CDR3 protein: CASSDRLYEQYF
J gene: TRBJ2-7; clone size: once; D gene: TRBD2; V gene: TRBV2; CDR3 DNA: TGTGCCAGTTCCCTAGCGGGCATGACCTACGAGCAGTACTTC; CDR3 protein: CASSLAGMTYEQYF
J gene: TRBJ1-5; clone size: few; D gene: TRBD1; V gene: TRBV6-2/TRBV6-3; CDR3 DNA: TGTGCCAGCAGCTGGGACAGCGAGAATCAGCCCCAGCATTTT; CDR3 protein: CASSWDSENQPQHF
J gene: TRBJ1-2; clone size: .; D gene: TRBD1; V gene: TRBV27; CDR3 DNA: TGTGCCAGCAGTTCAACGACAGGGCGAGGCTACACCTTC; CDR3 protein: CASSSTTGRGYTF
J gene: TRBJ1-1; clone size: .; D gene: .; V gene: TRBV5-1; CDR3 DNA: TGCGCTACCCAGCCGGGGGGAAGGGGGACTGAAGCTTTCTTT; CDR3 protein: CATQPGGRGTEAFF
J gene: TRBJ1-2; clone size: .; D gene: TRBD1; V gene: TRBV18; CDR3 DNA: TGTGCCAGCTCACTGGACAGGGCTAACTATGGCTACACCTTC; CDR3 protein: CASSLDRANYGYTF
J gene: TRBJ2-1; clone size: once; D gene: TRBD2; V gene: TRBV5-3; CDR3 DNA: TGTGCCAGAAGCTTGGGAACCCTAGCGGGAGAGTCCAATGAGCAGTTCTTC; CDR3 protein: CARSLGTLAGESNEQFF
J gene: TRBJ2-1; clone size: .; D gene: TRBD1; V gene: TRBV18; CDR3 DNA: TGTGCCAGCTCACCCGACAGGGGGCCCAATGAGCAGTTCTTC; CDR3 protein: CASSPDRGPNEQFF